This T cell receptor (beta chain) was profiled in a study of T cells in localized non-small cell lung cancer. The study, taken as a whole, reports: Longer overall survival accompanied higher blood T cell density. Investigators sequenced only a single tumor region, leaving heterogeneity possible. Uninvolved adjacent lung showed higher T cell clonality than tumor. The appearance of a median approximately 60 of the top 100 tumor clones was seen in adjacent lung.

Germline loops: CDR1 MGHRA, CDR2 YSYEKL. There are 16 residues in the CDR3. Trimming took off 6 bases at V and 0 bases at J, with 12 bases between the two ends. The assay was immunoSEQ multiplex PCR, and TCRdb's table has in-frame clones only and misses some. This table has approximately 40,000 clones, about 88% appearing once. Turning to this clone: Its antigen is still unknown.

The V call is TRBV4-1, the J call TRBJ1-6; D might be TRBD1 (5 bases). Sequences were derived from peripheral blood, sampled before any cancer treatment. This receptor was identified in a man aged 18-55 years with stage I lung adenocarcinoma. DNA for the CDR3: TGCGCCAGCAGGAAAACAGGTAGCTCCTATAATTCACCCCTCCACTTT. Residues: CASRKTGSSYNSPLHF.